This T cell receptor beta chain was found in a study of response to subunit inactivated influenza vaccine. Notes on the study in general: Authors suggested each seasonal influenza vaccination recruits few new T cells.

CDR1 is LGHDT, CDR2 YNNKEL, per germline (reference sequence). With V trimmed by 5 bases and J by 3 bases, 7 bases remained unmatched. The CDR3 runs to 15 residues. TCRdb re-called the RT-PCR reads through MiXCR, storing one row per CDR3 protein. The table shows roughly 760,000 distinct CDR3 sequences, with 20% to 25% occurring only once. Concerning this clonotype itself: Its specificity is unknown.

The chain uses TRBV3-1 and TRBJ2-7, with 10 bases fitting TRBD1. The origin of this receptor is a man in his fifties or sixties who received an inactivated influenza vaccine. This material consisted of PBMCs from blood, taken about 5 days after vaccination. In DNA form, the CDR3 reads TGTGCCAGCAGCGAGTCTGGACAGGGGGTCTACGAGCAGTACTTC. The encoded protein is CASSESGQGVYEQYF.